One sample yielded the 10 T cell receptor beta chains listed below, sequenced in a study of identical twins. TCRdb reprocessed the 5' RACE reads via MiXCR and lists one record per CDR3 protein. The sample consists of roughly 200,000 distinct CDR3 sequences, roughly 15% of them appearing once. These data also formed part of another study, on T cells expressing NK-cell markers.

The sample was CD8+ T cells sorted from blood. These receptors came from a woman younger than 35 in good health.

This chain joins TRBV5-6 and TRBJ2-5, with D possibly called TRBD1 or TRBD2 (5 bases each). V lost 3 bases to trimming and J lost 4 bases, with 13 bases between them. CDR1 and CDR2 from the germline V gene are SGHDT and YYEEEE. CDR3 length: 14 residues. The CDR3 nucleotides are TGTGCCAGCAGCTCGGGGCTGACGCGAGAGACCCAGTACTTC. Amino acid sequence: CASSSGLTRETQYF.

The rearrangement links TRBV2 to TRBJ2-1; 7 nucleotides align to TRBD2. J lost 3 bases, V lost 7 bases, and 6 bases had no gene match. Germline assignment: CDR1 SNHLY and CDR2 FYNNEI. The CDR3 spans 14 residues. The CDR3 coding sequence is TGTGCCAGCAAAACCGGGACTATCTACAATGAGCAGTTCTTC. As protein: CASKTGTIYNEQFF.

In DNA form, the CDR3 reads TGTGCCAGCAGTACAGGGTGGAATCAGCCCCAGCATTTT. Translated, it gives CASSTGWNQPQHF. This chain links TRBV2 with TRBJ1-5; possible D gene TRBD1, 6 bases. This CDR3 contains 13 residues. Germline lookup yields CDR1 SNHLY and CDR2 FYNNEI. V dropped 5 bases and J dropped 4 bases, with 9 bases sitting between them.

This chain's CDR3 is CASSVASGGAEQYF. In nucleotides, the CDR3 is TGTGCCAGCAGCGTAGCTTCAGGAGGGGCTGAGCAGTACTTC. V gene TRBV9 combines with J gene TRBJ2-7; TRBD2 is a possible D gene (6 bases). This CDR3 contains 14 residues. V lost 0 bases and J lost 7, with 14 bases in between. Per the germline V gene, CDR1 is SGDLS and CDR2 is YYNGEE.

The chain uses TRBV6-2 or TRBV6-3 and TRBJ2-1; D remains ambiguous. CDR1 and CDR2 (germline): MNHEY, SVGEGT. Trimming took off 5 bases at V and 3 bases at J, with 8 bases between the two ends. The CDR3 is made up of 13 amino acids. CDR3 residues: CASSHPLYNEQFF. DNA of the CDR3: TGTGCCAGCAGTCATCCCCTCTACAATGAGCAGTTCTTC.

Many counts were recorded for this clonotype. In DNA, the CDR3 is TGTGCCAGCAGCAAGGGGACAGGGGAAGATACGCAGTATTTT. Amino acid sequence: CASSKGTGEDTQYF. The chain recombines TRBV9 with TRBJ2-3; 10 bases are shared with TRBD1. The CDR3 is 14 amino acids. The V gene end was trimmed by 4 bases and the J gene end by 5 bases; junction bases not matched to a gene: 4. Germline CDR1 is SGDLS and CDR2 is YYNGEE. The whole variable domain, filled in from reference TRBV9 and TRBJ2-3, reads DSGVTQTPKHLITATGQRVTLRCSPRSGDLSVYWYQQSLDQGLQFLIQYYNGEERAKGNILERFSAQQFPDLHSELNLSSLELGDSALYFCASSKGTGEDTQYFGPGTRLTVL.

This clonotype was seen a handful of times. In DNA, the CDR3 is TGTGCCAGCAGTACTCTAGCGGGAGGAGGGACAGATACGCAGTATTTT. Its protein is CASSTLAGGGTDTQYF. The chain couples TRBV12-3 or TRBV12-4 to TRBJ2-3, with 11 bases aligning to TRBD2. The CDR3 runs 16 residues. The V gene end was trimmed by 5 bases and the J gene end by 3 bases; junction bases not matched to a gene: 7.

The V gene is TRBV7-9, the J gene TRBJ2-2; D uncertain. Trimming pared 5 bases from V and 6 bases from J, leaving 13 bases between. Germline V gene lookup returns CDR1 SEHNR and CDR2 FQNEAQ (reference sequence). This CDR3 region has 14 residues. CDR3 sequence reads: CASSLTDGSGELFF. The CDR3 DNA reads TGTGCCAGCAGCCTCACGGACGGGTCCGGGGAGCTGTTTTTT. The complete variable domain, with remaining parts taken from reference TRBV7-9 and TRBJ2-2, reads DTGVSQNPRHKITKRGQNVTFRCDPISEHNRLYWYRQTLGQGPEFLTYFQNEAQLEKSRLLSDRFSAERPKGSFSTLEIQRTEQGDSAMYLCASSLTDGSGELFFGEGSRLTVL.

This clonotype was counted a few times. In DNA form, the CDR3 reads TGTGCCAGCAGCTTAGAGCCAGACTACGAGCAGTACTTC. It codes for CASSLEPDYEQYF. J is TRBJ2-7 and V is TRBV11-2; D gene unclear. The V gene's germline CDR1 is SGHAT and CDR2 FQNNGV. The CDR3 runs to 13 residues. Between the trimmed V and J ends, which lost 0 bases and 3 bases, there was a span of 6 bases.

The V and J genes are TRBV7-9 and TRBJ1-2; D not certain. Looked up from germline, CDR1 is SEHNR and CDR2 is FQNEAQ (reference sequence). CDR3 size: 15 residues. V dropped 5 bases and J dropped 4 bases, with 17 bases sitting between them. CDR3 residues: CASSPAVKEVYGYTF. In DNA form, the CDR3 reads TGTGCCAGCAGCCCCGCGGTAAAGGAAGTCTATGGCTACACCTTC.